The 4 T cell receptor beta chains in this list originate from one sample, sequenced in a study of control samples from healthy donors and cancer patients. Generated by immunoSEQ multiplex PCR, the TCRdb table keeps only in-frame clones and is missing some. The sample contains nearly 200,000 clones, about 90% of which appear only once. Material: blood. All receptors derive from a man younger than 40 in good health.

The CDR3 region has the DNA TGTGCCAGCAGCGAAACTAGCAGTGAGCAGTTCTTC. Translated, it gives CASSETSSEQFF. J is TRBJ2-1 and V is TRBV3-1 (or the pseudogene TRBV3-2); D may be TRBD2 (6 bases). The CDR3 spans 12 residues. V gave up 5 bases and J gave up 9 bases, with 11 bases separating them. CDR1 is LGHDT and CDR2 is YNNKEL in the germline V gene (reference sequence).

This chain links TRBV28 with TRBJ1-4, with no clear D. CDR1 is MDHEN and CDR2 is SYDVKM in the germline V gene. This CDR3 spans 13 amino acids. Deletions cut 1 base from V and 5 bases from J, with 5 bases between. CDR3 bases: TGTGCCAGCAGTTTATACGGGAATGAAAAACTGTTTTTT. Protein: CASSLYGNEKLFF.

The gene calls are TRBV24-1 and TRBJ2-7, with D perhaps matching TRBD2 (5 bases). V was shortened by 2 bases and J by 3 bases, with 10 bases between the two germline ends. Germline CDR1 and CDR2: KGHDR and SFDVKD. This CDR3 region has 14 residues. CDR3: CATSDSGLFYEQYF. CDR3 nucleotide sequence: TGTGCCACCAGTGATTCGGGATTATTCTACGAGCAGTACTTC.

V is TRBV10-3 and J is TRBJ2-2; D ambiguous. Per the germline V gene, CDR1 is ENHRY and CDR2 is SYGVKD. Trimming stripped 0 bases from V and 4 bases from J, with 18 bases between. The CDR3 totals 18 residues. The CDR3 sequence: CAISESIGLVRSTGELFF. The CDR3, as DNA: TGTGCCATCAGTGAGTCGATCGGGCTAGTTCGTAGCACCGGGGAGCTGTTTTTT.